Shown below are 13 T cell receptor beta chains from a single sample sequenced in a study of neurological immune-mediated disorders (dated by TCRdb to the late 2010s). Library generation was performed with 5' RACE. The reads were generated on an Illumina HiSeq 2500. The public reads were reanalyzed by TCRdb: fastp trimming at Q25, MiXCR alignment, in-frame beta chains only. Each record represents a unique CDR3 protein, reported with the most common genes and DNA among its rows. A total of about 30,000 distinct CDR3 sequences appear in this sample, 15% of them only once. The top ten clones comprise 25% to 35% of the sample. Sequencing used PBMCs. The origin of the receptors is a man in his 70s in good health.

This clonotype was seen many times. The V and J genes are TRBV25-1 and TRBJ1-4, with unresolved D. V was pared by 4 bases and J by 0 bases, with 12 bases between. CDR1 is MGHDK, CDR2 SYGVNS, per germline. The CDR3 is 16 amino acids. The CDR3 here is CASSGAAFATNEKLFF. The CDR3 DNA reads TGTGCCAGCAGTGGGGCGGCCTTCGCAACTAATGAAAAACTGTTTTTT. Together with reference TRBV25-1 and TRBJ1-4, the CDR3 gives the full variable domain: EADIYQTPRYLVIGTGKKITLECSQTMGHDKMYWYQQDPGMELHLIHYSYGVNSTEKGDLSSESTVSRIRTEHFPLTLESARPSHTSQYLCASSGAAFATNEKLFFGSGTQLSVL.

This clonotype was observed a handful of times. The rearrangement joins TRBV10-2 to TRBJ2-7; D gene uncertain. Deletions cut 8 bases from V and 4 bases from J, with 18 bases between. Per germline, CDR1 WSHSY and CDR2 SAAADI. CDR3 size: 14 residues. The CDR3 loop is CASPQTTVHYEQYF. Here the CDR3 DNA reads TGCGCCAGCCCCCAGACCACCGTCCATTACGAGCAGTACTTC.

This clonotype was detected many times. The J gene is TRBJ1-1, the V gene TRBV15; no definite D call. The CDR3 is 14 amino acids. V gave up 0 bases and J gave up 1 base, with 6 bases separating them. CDR1 and CDR2 from the germline V gene are LNHNV and YYDKDF (reference sequence). The CDR3 here is CATSRDWQNTEAFF. The DNA for the CDR3 is TGTGCCACCAGCAGAGATTGGCAGAACACTGAAGCTTTCTTT.

This clonotype showed up just once. The chain joins TRBV12-3 or TRBV12-4 to TRBJ2-1; 8 nucleotides agree with TRBD1. V lost 3 bases, J lost 7 bases, and 8 bases stayed unmatched. The CDR3 is made up of 15 amino acids. The CDR3, as DNA: TGTGCCAGCAGTTTGACAGGGGTTTTCGGGAATGAGCAGTTCTTC. It codes for CASSLTGVFGNEQFF.

This clonotype was picked up many times. The chain couples TRBV6-5 to TRBJ1-2; tentatively, D is TRBD1 (6 bases). The CDR3 has 13 residues. Trimming stripped 9 bases from V and 3 bases from J, with 14 bases between. The germline V gene has CDR1 MNHEY and CDR2 SVGAGI. CDR3 residues: CASQRSGDYGYTF. For the CDR3, the DNA is TGTGCCAGTCAAAGGTCAGGGGACTATGGCTACACCTTC.

Many counts were recorded for this clonotype. The V call is TRBV20-1, the J call TRBJ1-6; D perhaps matches TRBD1 (6 bases). This CDR3 region has 15 residues. V was clipped by 0 bases and J by 11 bases, with 17 bases between them. The germline gives CDR1 DFQATT, CDR2 SNEGSKA (reference sequence). CDR3 protein: CSARDVGTGSTPLHF. CDR3 sequence (DNA): TGCAGTGCTAGAGATGTCGGAACAGGGTCTACACCCCTCCACTTT.

This clonotype was seen ten or more times. The rearrangement uses TRBV20-1 and TRBJ2-1, with D hard to call. CDR3 length: 13 residues. Trimming stripped 1 base from V and 10 bases from J, with 14 bases between. Germline V gene data show CDR1 as DFQATT and CDR2 as SNEGSKA (reference sequence). CDR3 bases: TGCAGTGCTAGAGGACTGGTCTTAGGAGAGCAGTTCTTC. This translates into CSARGLVLGEQFF.

This clonotype was counted at least ten times. The J gene is TRBJ2-7, the V gene TRBV20-1; 9 nucleotides line up with TRBD2. The ends lost 6 bases at V and 3 bases at J; junction bases unmatched: 9. CDR3 length: 14 residues. Germline lookup yields CDR1 DFQATT and CDR2 SNEGSKA (reference sequence). The CDR3 sequence: CSAPRGGASYEQYF. The CDR3 bases are TGCAGTGCACCGCGGGGGGGGGCGAGCTACGAGCAGTACTTC.

This clonotype has a count of ten or more. The CDR3 reads CASSFSGTSGGVPFF. The CDR3, as DNA: TGTGCCAGCAGCTTTTCCGGGACTAGCGGGGGGGTCCCGTTCTTC. This rearrangement joins TRBV7-2 to TRBJ2-1; 16 bases match TRBD2. This CDR3 contains 15 residues. Germline CDR1 reads SGHTA; CDR2 reads FQGNSA. J was trimmed by 15 bases and V by 3 bases; bases with no gene match: 8.

The CDR3 DNA sequence: TGTGCCAGCAGCCCGACGGGGCGGGTGTACAATGAGCAGTTCTTC. As protein: CASSPTGRVYNEQFF. The V gene is TRBV7-2, the J gene TRBJ2-1; possibly TRBD1 or TRBD2 for D (5 bases each). V lost 5 bases, J lost 4 bases, and 15 bases lay in between. The CDR3 has 15 residues. Per germline, CDR1 SGHTA and CDR2 FQGNSA.

This clonotype was found many times. The V gene is TRBV20-1, the J gene TRBJ1-6, with D possibly TRBD1 on 5 matching bases. V dropped 6 bases and J dropped 4 bases, with 16 bases sitting between them. Per germline, CDR1 DFQATT and CDR2 SNEGSKA (reference sequence). The CDR3 has 15 residues. The CDR3 reads CSATAPGRYNSPLHF. In nucleotides, the CDR3 is TGCAGTGCAACCGCCCCGGGACGGTATAATTCACCCCTCCACTTT.

This clonotype was seen many times. The V gene is TRBV6-2 or TRBV6-3, the J gene TRBJ1-2; D call uncertain. Germline-derived CDR1 and CDR2 are MNHEY and SVGEGT. Trimming removed 3 bases from V and 3 bases from J, with 8 bases in between. CDR3 length: 13 residues. The CDR3 DNA reads TGTGCCAGCAGTTATGCGTCAGACTATGGCTACACCTTC. This gives the protein CASSYASDYGYTF.

This clonotype was observed many times. The chain combines TRBV29-1 with TRBJ1-2, with D unclear. Germline V gene sequence: CDR1 SQVTM, CDR2 ANQGSEA. Trimming removed 4 bases at V and 1 base at J, with 16 bases between. The CDR3 spans 15 residues. The CDR3: CSVVVSERVNYGYTF. The CDR3 bases are TGCAGCGTTGTGGTCTCGGAGAGGGTTAACTATGGCTACACCTTC. The full variable domain, completed using reference TRBV29-1 and TRBJ1-2, is SAVISQKPSRDICQRGTSLTIQCQVDSQVTMMFWYRQQPGQSLTLIATANQGSEATYESGFVIDKFPISRPNLTFSTLTVSNMSPEDSSIYLCSVVVSERVNYGYTFGSGTRLTVV.